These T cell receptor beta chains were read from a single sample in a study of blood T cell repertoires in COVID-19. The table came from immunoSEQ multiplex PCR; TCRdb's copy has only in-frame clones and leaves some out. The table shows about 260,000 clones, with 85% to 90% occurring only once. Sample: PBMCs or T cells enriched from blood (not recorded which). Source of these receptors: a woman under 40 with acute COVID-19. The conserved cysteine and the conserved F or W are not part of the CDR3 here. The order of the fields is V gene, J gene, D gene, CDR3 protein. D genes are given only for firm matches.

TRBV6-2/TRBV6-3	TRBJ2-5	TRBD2	ASSSRTSAHLD
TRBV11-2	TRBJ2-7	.	ASSLGGTRSYEQY
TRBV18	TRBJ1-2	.	ASEPAGHRYGYT
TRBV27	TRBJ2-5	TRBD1	ASSLRFQTGVKAETQY
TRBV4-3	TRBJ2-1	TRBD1	ASSQGTGGHGSWNEQF
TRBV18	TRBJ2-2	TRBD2	ASSLPGLAAGELF
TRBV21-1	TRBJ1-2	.	ASSARTGHGYT
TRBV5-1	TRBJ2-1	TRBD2	ASTSGRLAGGNEQF
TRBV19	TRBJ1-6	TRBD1	ASTKDRVRNSPLH
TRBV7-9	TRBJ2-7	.	ASSFSPPYEQY